These 8 T cell receptor beta chains were sequenced from one sample in a study of blood T cells in healthy people across ages. A second 7 to 11 cycle PCR used barcoded and J-beta primers. TCRdb fed the 5' RACE reads into MiXCR, producing one record per CDR3 protein. The sample lists 500,000 to 650,000 distinct CDR3 sequences, around a quarter occurring once. This same sample was also taken into another study, of T cells of mothers and their children.

The sample was blood. The source of these receptors is a boy aged 2-9 years in good health.

The chain recombines TRBV19 with TRBJ2-2; a possible D gene is TRBD1 (6 bases). Germline values: CDR1 LNHDA, CDR2 SQIVND (reference sequence). Trimming took off 9 bases at V and 4 bases at J, with 12 bases between the two ends. The CDR3 extends over 13 amino acids. CDR3 region: CASITGFTGELFF. The DNA of the CDR3 is TGTGCCAGCATAACAGGGTTCACCGGGGAGCTGTTTTTT.

This clonotype occurred many times. The chain couples TRBV7-9 to TRBJ2-2, with a tentative D call TRBD2 (6 bases). V was shortened by 5 bases and J by 3 bases, with 16 bases between the two germline ends. The CDR3 loop spans 16 amino acids. Germline values: CDR1 SEHNR, CDR2 FQNEAQ (reference sequence). CDR3 bases: TGTGCCAGCAGCCTTAGCGGCGGAGGGTACACCGGGGAGCTGTTTTTT. Amino acid sequence: CASSLSGGGYTGELFF. Based on the CDR3 plus reference TRBV7-9 and TRBJ2-2, the full variable domain is DTGVSQNPRHKITKRGQNVTFRCDPISEHNRLYWYRQTLGQGPEFLTYFQNEAQLEKSRLLSDRFSAERPKGSFSTLEIQRTEQGDSAMYLCASSLSGGGYTGELFFGEGSRLTVL.

This sequence joins TRBV6-4 and TRBJ2-1; D call uncertain. The CDR3 contains 12 residues. V was shortened by 2 bases and J by 5 bases, with 4 bases between the two germline ends. Germline CDR1 MRHNA, CDR2 SNTAGT. CDR3 amino acids: CASSDSHNEQFF. In DNA form, the CDR3 reads TGTGCCAGCAGTGACAGCCACAATGAGCAGTTCTTC.

The chain recombines TRBV12-3 or TRBV12-4 with TRBJ1-2; TRBD1 is a possible D gene (6 bases). V dropped 6 bases and J dropped 0 bases, with 23 bases sitting between them. CDR3 length equals 18 residues. The CDR3: CASSPRPPGEAANYGYTF. DNA for the CDR3: TGTGCCAGCAGCCCCCGCCCACCAGGGGAGGCAGCTAACTATGGCTACACCTTC.

This chain uses TRBV7-3 with TRBJ2-3; maybe TRBD2 (6 bases). The CDR3 is 14 amino acids. Trimming removed 5 bases at V and 6 bases at J, with 15 bases between. Germline lookup yields CDR1 SGHTA and CDR2 FQGTGA. The CDR3 DNA sequence: TGTGCCAGCAGCACCCGCCCTGGGGGGGATACGCAGTATTTT. Amino acid sequence: CASSTRPGGDTQYF.

The gene calls are TRBV12-5 and TRBJ2-3, with D perhaps matching TRBD1 (5 bases). CDR1 is LGHNT and CDR2 is FRNRAP in the germline V gene. Trimming took 7 bases from V and 0 from J, leaving 17 bases between them. This CDR3 has 16 residues. The CDR3 DNA reads as TGTGCTAGTGCAGGGTGGGCCCCCTCTAGCACAGATACGCAGTATTTT. It encodes CASAGWAPSSTDTQYF.

This clonotype was seen a few times. One junction end disagrees with the germline gene, perhaps due to a read error. Here the CDR3 reads CASSQVASRNNERFF. CDR3 DNA: TGCGCCAGCAGCCAAGTGGCTTCGCGGAACAATGAGCGGTTCTTC. The chain is built from TRBV4-3 and TRBJ2-1; D unresolved. The CDR3 has 15 amino acids. CDR1 is LGHNA, CDR2 YSLEER, per germline.

This clonotype was detected only a few times. V usage is TRBV5-1 and J usage is TRBJ2-5; 8 bases fit TRBD1. Germline CDR1 SGHRS, CDR2 YFSETQ. CDR3 length: 15 amino acids. V trimming: 5 bases; J trimming: 2 bases; junction bases outside the gene matches: 8. CDR3: CASRPQTGAQETQYF. CDR3 coding DNA: TGCGCCAGCAGACCCCAGACAGGGGCTCAAGAGACCCAGTACTTC. Complete variable domain (other parts from reference TRBV5-1 and TRBJ2-5): KAGVTQTPRYLIKTRGQQVTLSCSPISGHRSVSWYQQTPGQGLQFLFEYFSETQRNKGNFPGRFSGRQFSNSRSEMNVSTLELGDSALYLCASRPQTGAQETQYFGPGTRLLVL.